This T cell receptor (beta chain) was obtained from a study of control samples from healthy donors and cancer patients. This clone was seen once. V was cut by 2 bases and J by 5 bases, with 18 bases left in between. The germline CDR1 and CDR2 sequences are KGHDR and SFDVKD. The CDR3 is made up of 17 amino acids. Assay: immunoSEQ multiplex PCR; the TCRdb copy retains only in-frame clones and omits some. In the table there are roughly 52,000 clones, approximately 96% of which are singletons. This sequence originates from a woman aged 25-40 years in good health. The rearrangement uses TRBV24-1 and TRBJ2-1; D is perhaps TRBD2 (6 bases). Material: blood. The CDR3 DNA is TGTGCCACCAGTGATTGGGGAAGCGGGCCCCGAAACAATGAGCAGTTCTTC. Its protein product is CATSDWGSGPRNNEQFF.